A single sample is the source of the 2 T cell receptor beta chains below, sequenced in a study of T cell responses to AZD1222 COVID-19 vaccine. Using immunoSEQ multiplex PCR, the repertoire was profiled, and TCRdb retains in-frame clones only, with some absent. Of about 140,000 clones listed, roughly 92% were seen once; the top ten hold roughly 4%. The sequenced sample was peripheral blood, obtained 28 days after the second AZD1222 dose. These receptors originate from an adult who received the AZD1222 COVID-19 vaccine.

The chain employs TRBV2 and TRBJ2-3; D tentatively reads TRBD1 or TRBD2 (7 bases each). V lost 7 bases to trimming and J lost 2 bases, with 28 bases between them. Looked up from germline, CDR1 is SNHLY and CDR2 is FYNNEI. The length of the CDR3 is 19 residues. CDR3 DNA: TGTGCCAGCACTCTACCAGGGGGGGACGGGGCCGGTCCCACAGATACGCAGTATTTT. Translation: CASTLPGGDGAGPTDTQYF.

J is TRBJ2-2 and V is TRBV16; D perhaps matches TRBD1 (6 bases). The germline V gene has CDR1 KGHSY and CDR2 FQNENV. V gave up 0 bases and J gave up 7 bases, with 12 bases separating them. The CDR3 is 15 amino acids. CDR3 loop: CASSQSWGLDGELFF. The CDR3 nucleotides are TGTGCCAGCAGCCAATCTTGGGGGCTCGACGGGGAGCTGTTTTTT.